This TCR beta chain was captured in a study of persistence of HIV-infected CD4 T cells. An overlapping HIV-1 Gag peptide pool stimulated these cells at roughly 0.97 ug/peptide/mL. Memory cells lacking CD40L and CD69 with high CD45RO were sorted. Plasma HIV-1 RNA stayed below 50 copies/mL for at least 4 years. Donors had CD4+ T cell counts above 400 cells/uL and were CMV-seropositive. This clone was seen more than once but under ten times. The antigen remains undetermined. This was the immunoSEQ version 4 assay in survey mode. TCRdb keeps only in-frame clones here, not all; method: immunoSEQ multiplex PCR. The table includes about 36,000 clones, around 85% detected once. The CDR3 is 19 amino acids.

This specimen was cultured CD4+ T cells from PBMCs, taken from a patient who received antiretroviral therapy. This sequence was found in an adult with HIV. The donor label of this sample is uncertain. The chain combines TRBV7-5 with TRBJ2-1; the table gives TRBD1 as D, unverified against the DNA. TRBV7-5 is described as a pseudogene. CDR3 amino acids: CARSSLQDRGIIWNNEQFF. Written as DNA, the CDR3 is TGTGCCAGAAGCTCTCTCCAGGACAGGGGAATAATTTGGAACAATGAGCAGTTCTTC.